This T cell receptor beta chain was observed in a study of blood T cell repertoires in COVID-19. Study-level background: Material from acute and convalescent COVID-19 was sourced from the United States, Italy and Spain. The analysed material was cDNA or gDNA that came from T cells, B-cell-depleted T cells, or PBMCs.

In the original workflow: Nucleated cell number was recorded as an estimate derived from reference gene primer amplification. Repertoires were generated with immunoSEQ multiplex PCR, while TCRdb's copy carries only in-frame clones and drops some. The V and J calls and clone size are taken from that table; D and trimming were inferred from the DNA. The sample contains 300,000 to 350,000 clones, more than 80% of which appear only once. The V end was cut by 8 bases, the J end by 0 bases, with 14 bases between. Germline loops: CDR1 MDHEN, CDR2 SYDVKM. The CDR3 contains 15 residues. Patients of the Seattle cohort, enrolled during active infection, were followed longitudinally.

V is TRBV28 and J is TRBJ1-3; D gene unclear. The clonotype comes from a woman younger than 45 with COVID-19, enrolled during active disease. Sequencing was performed on peripheral blood. The CDR3 DNA reads as TGTGCCAGCCGGGCGGGCTCCAACTCTGGAAACACCATATATTTT. Protein sequence: CASRAGSNSGNTIYF.